This TCR beta chain was captured by sequencing in a study of early T cells in non-severe SARS-CoV-2 infection. TCRdb re-called the 5' RACE reads with MiXCR, one entry per CDR3 protein. Counted here are about 66,000 distinct CDR3 sequences, roughly 13% occurring once; the ten biggest clones make up roughly 8.3%. Germline CDR1 is MNHEY and CDR2 is SVGEGT. This CDR3 has 15 residues. V lost 2 bases and J 3 bases, leaving 11 bases between the germline ends. The origin of this receptor is an adult who was a healthcare worker with PCR-confirmed SARS-CoV-2 infection or an uninfected control (not recorded which). The sequenced sample was whole blood. This chain uses TRBV6-2 or TRBV6-3 with TRBJ2-1; TRBD2 is a possible D gene (5 bases). The CDR3 nucleotides read TGTGCCAGCAGTTACGGGCACGGGGACTACAATGAGCAGTTCTTC. The encoded protein is CASSYGHGDYNEQFF.